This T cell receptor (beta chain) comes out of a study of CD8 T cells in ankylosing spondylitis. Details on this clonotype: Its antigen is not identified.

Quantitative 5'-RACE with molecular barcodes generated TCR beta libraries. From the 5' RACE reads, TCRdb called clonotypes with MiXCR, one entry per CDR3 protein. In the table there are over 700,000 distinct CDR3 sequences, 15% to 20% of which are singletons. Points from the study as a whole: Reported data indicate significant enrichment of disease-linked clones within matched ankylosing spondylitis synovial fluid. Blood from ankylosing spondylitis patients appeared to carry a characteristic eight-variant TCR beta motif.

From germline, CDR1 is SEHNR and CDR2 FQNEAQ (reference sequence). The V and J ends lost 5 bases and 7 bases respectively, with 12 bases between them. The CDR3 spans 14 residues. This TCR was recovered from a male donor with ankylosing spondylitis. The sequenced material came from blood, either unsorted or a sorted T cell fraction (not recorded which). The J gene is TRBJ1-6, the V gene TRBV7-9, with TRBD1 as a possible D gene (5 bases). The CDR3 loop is CASSEDSLNSPLHF. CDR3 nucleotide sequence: TGTGCCAGCAGCGAAGACAGCCTGAATTCACCCCTCCACTTT.